Listed here is a single T cell receptor beta chain. Antigen unknown. Treatment specified: about 20 received Ad26.COV2.S at low or high dose, single or two shots; roughly five received placebo; per-sample allocation not given. All samples were drawn on day 63, counting from the first vaccine or placebo injection. This entry belongs to a study of Ad26.COV2.S vaccination and SARS-CoV-2 variants. Study-wide results and limits: Following vaccination, spike-specific CD8+ and CD4+ T cell responses reportedly exhibited substantial breadth. It is possible that the TCR breadth and depth analyses underestimated the total T cell responses.

Measured with immunoSEQ multiplex PCR; TCRdb has only the in-frame clones, and not every one. The table has 300,000 to 400,000 clones, just under 85% seen once. This CDR3 has 15 amino acids. V was pared by 3 bases and J by 2 bases, with 2 bases of the junction left unmatched. CDR1 is KGHSH and CDR2 is LQKENI in the germline V gene. The sequence was collected from a person aged 18-60 years who received the Ad26.COV2.S COVID-19 vaccine or a placebo. The sample was peripheral blood, taken in a trial of Ad26.COV2.S vaccine versus placebo. J is TRBJ2-7 and V is TRBV18; 12 bases match TRBD1. In DNA, the CDR3 is TGTGCCAGCTCACCCGGGACAGGGGGCGCCTACGAGCAGTACTTC. As protein: CASSPGTGGAYEQYF.